A selection of T cell receptor beta chains follows, all from one sample in a study of blood T cells in healthy people across ages. TCRdb reprocessed the 5' RACE reads with MiXCR, giving one entry per CDR3 protein. The table shows roughly 830,000 distinct CDR3 sequences, with around 62% occurring only once. Sample: blood. The receptors come from a man under 40 in good health. CDR3s include the opening cysteine and the closing phenylalanine or tryptophan. D genes are given only for firm matches.

TRBV4-2	TRBD2	TRBJ2-3	17	CASSQGATSMGTDTQYF
TRBV2	NA	TRBJ2-7	11	CASNPGYEQYF
TRBV7-2	TRBD2	TRBJ2-5	17	CASSLGLAGGRGETQYF
TRBV7-2	NA	TRBJ2-7	13	CASSFQGPNEQYF
TRBV7-2	NA	TRBJ1-5	14	CASSLGTYDQPQHF
TRBV9	NA	TRBJ2-7	15	CASSPSSFMFNEQYF
TRBV27	TRBD1	TRBJ1-5	19	CASSLTGTGGAGSNQPQHF
TRBV9	NA	NA	14	CASSVEDGLKTQYF
TRBV7-9	NA	TRBJ2-7	11	CASSLAHEQYF
TRBV28	NA	TRBJ2-1	16	CAGSLRGTLLYNEQFF
TRBV7-2	TRBD2	TRBJ2-5	16	CASSRMEGAGRETQYF
TRBV7-2	NA	TRBJ2-5	13	CASSTLGGETQYF
TRBV6-5	TRBD2	NA	15	CASTLIAGGEETQYF
TRBV24-1	NA	TRBJ1-5	15	CATGGTDYSNQPQHF
TRBV5-1	TRBD1	TRBJ2-1	16	CASSLVGQGFDHEQFF
TRBV5-1	TRBD1	TRBJ2-4	15	CASSERQGDGGIQYF
TRBV4-3	NA	TRBJ1-2	16	CASSQESRASNYGYTF
TRBV30	NA	TRBJ1-5	13	CAWSGDSNQPQHF
TRBV7-8	TRBD2	TRBJ2-1	19	CASSPLGASGASSYNEQFF
TRBV5-1	NA	TRBJ1-3	17	CASSGAASGPSGNTIYF
TRBV24-1	NA	TRBJ2-7	12	CATSDGSYEQYF
TRBV7-2	TRBD1	TRBJ1-5	15	CASSWKDRVDQPQHF
TRBV20-1	NA	TRBJ1-3	14	CSARDWAAGNTIYF
TRBV4-3	NA	TRBJ2-1	17	CASSQDPGLTSYNEQFF
TRBV7-2	TRBD2	NA	16	CASSEITSGGPYEQYF
TRBV6-5	TRBD1	TRBJ1-2	16	CASSEGTGRLNYGYTF
TRBV5-1	TRBD2	TRBJ2-3	15	CASSLAGLAADTQYF
TRBV20-1	TRBD2	TRBJ2-3	15	CSARTSLVSGDTQYF
TRBV12-3/TRBV12-4	NA	TRBJ1-5	17	CASSLVGGVYSNQPQHF
TRBV6-6	NA	TRBJ2-1	16	CASSLAPLGLSYEQFF
TRBV4-2	NA	TRBJ1-2	16	CASSQRSDRPNYGYTF
TRBV6-6	TRBD1	NA	13	CASSGNRGMTQYF
TRBV25-1	NA	TRBJ2-4	14	CASVGQASKNIQYF
TRBV11-3	NA	TRBJ2-1	14	CTSSLGQTPNEQFF
TRBV7-6	NA	TRBJ2-3	16	CASSPRGSSSTDTQYF
TRBV10-3	NA	TRBJ2-3	12	CAIRVSTDTQYF
TRBV24-1	NA	TRBJ2-3	14	CATSDLGVTDTQYF
TRBV6-2/TRBV6-3	TRBD1	TRBJ1-2	20	CASSYRRDRGQTPSNYGYTF
TRBV9	NA	TRBJ2-1	12	CASSVKGNEQFF
TRBV7-6	TRBD1	TRBJ2-5	16	CASSPGTGAFRETQYF
TRBV4-3	NA	TRBJ2-7	15	CASSQEWGRSYEQYF
TRBV21-1	NA	TRBJ2-7	14	CASSKTRDVREQYF